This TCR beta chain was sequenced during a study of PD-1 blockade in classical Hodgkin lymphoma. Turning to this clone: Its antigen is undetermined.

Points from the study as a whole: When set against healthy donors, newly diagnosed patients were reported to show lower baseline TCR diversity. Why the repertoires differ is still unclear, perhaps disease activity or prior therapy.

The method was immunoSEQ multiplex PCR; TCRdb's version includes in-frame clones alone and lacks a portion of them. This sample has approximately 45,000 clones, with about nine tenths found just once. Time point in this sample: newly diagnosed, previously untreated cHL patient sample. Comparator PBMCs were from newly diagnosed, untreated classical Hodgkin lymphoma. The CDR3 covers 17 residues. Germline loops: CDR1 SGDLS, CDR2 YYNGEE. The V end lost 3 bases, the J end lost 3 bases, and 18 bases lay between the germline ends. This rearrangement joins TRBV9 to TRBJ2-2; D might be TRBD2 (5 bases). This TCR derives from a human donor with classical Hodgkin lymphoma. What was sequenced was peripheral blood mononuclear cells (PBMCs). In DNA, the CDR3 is TGTGCCAGCAGCGCCTCAAGGAGGCCCAGGTACACCGGGGAGCTGTTTTTT. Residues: CASSASRRPRYTGELFF. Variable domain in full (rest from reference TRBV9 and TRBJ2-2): DSGVTQTPKHLITATGQRVTLRCSPRSGDLSVYWYQQSLDQGLQFLIQYYNGEERAKGNILERFSAQQFPDLHSELNLSSLELGDSALYFCASSASRRPRYTGELFFGEGSRLTVL.